There are many counts of the clone carrying this TCR beta chain. Its target is not known. MiXCR, run by TCRdb on the PCR reads, gives a single entry per CDR3 protein. The table has approximately 550,000 distinct CDR3 sequences, about a fifth seen once. The CDR3 covers 15 residues. V lost 8 bases to trimming and J lost 2 bases; unmatched junction nucleotides: 9. Per the germline V gene, CDR1 is LNHDA and CDR2 is SQIVND (reference sequence). These data originate in a study of molecular identifiers for immune sequencing clone quantification. Study conclusions and caveats: It was shown that clones above 20 RNA copies held over 99% of effector molecules, but under 1% in naive cells.

CD8+CD4-CCR7+CD45RA+ cells were sorted as naive CD8 T cells. The clonotype comes from a human donor in good health. Some libraries in this study had Jurkat cell RNA spiked in. The rearrangement links TRBV19 to TRBJ2-7, with 10 bases fitting TRBD1. Sequencing was carried out using naive CD8+ T cells from blood, with Jurkat cell RNA spiked in. Subset specified: FACS-sorted CD8+CD4-CCR7+CD45RA+ naive T cells. In DNA form, the CDR3 reads TGTGCCAGTTGCTTCAGGACAGGGGGTACCTACGAGCAGTACTTC. Residues: CASCFRTGGTYEQYF.